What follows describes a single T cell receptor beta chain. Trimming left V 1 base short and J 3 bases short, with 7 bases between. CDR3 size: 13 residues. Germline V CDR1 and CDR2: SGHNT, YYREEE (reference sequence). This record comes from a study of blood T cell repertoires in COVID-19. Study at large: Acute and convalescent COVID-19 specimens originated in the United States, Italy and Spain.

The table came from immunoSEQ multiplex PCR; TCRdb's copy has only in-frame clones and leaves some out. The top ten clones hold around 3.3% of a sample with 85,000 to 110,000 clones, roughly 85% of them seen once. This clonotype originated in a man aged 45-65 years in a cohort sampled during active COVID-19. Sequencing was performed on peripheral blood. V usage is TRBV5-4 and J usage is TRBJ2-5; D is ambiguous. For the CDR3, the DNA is TGTGCCAGCAGCTTGCAGGCAGAAGAGACCCAGTACTTC. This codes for CASSLQAEETQYF.